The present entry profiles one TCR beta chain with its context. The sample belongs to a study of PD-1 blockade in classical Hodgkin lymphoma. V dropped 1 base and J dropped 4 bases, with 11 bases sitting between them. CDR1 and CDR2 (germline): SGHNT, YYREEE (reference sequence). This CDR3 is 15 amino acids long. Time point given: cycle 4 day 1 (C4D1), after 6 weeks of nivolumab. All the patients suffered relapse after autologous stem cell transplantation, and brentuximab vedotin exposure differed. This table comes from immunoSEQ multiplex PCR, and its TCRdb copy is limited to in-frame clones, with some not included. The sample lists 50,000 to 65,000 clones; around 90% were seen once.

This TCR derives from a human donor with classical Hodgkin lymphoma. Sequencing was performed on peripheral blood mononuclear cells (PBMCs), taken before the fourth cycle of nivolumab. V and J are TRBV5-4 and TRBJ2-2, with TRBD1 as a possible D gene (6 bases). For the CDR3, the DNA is TGTGCCAGCAGCTTGACAGGGATACTCACCGGGGAGCTGTTTTTT. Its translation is CASSLTGILTGELFF.